Each of the 25 T cell receptor beta chains below was sequenced from the same sample in a study of metastatic and nonmetastatic thyroid tumors. With MiXCR, TCRdb reprocessed the PCR reads. The sample consists of 30,000 to 35,000 clones, around 23% of them appearing once. Each patient came to thyroid surgery without any prior treatment (of any kind). The sequenced material came from tumor tissue. These receptor sequences come from a male donor with papillary thyroid cancer or a benign thyroid nodule (not recorded which). Some clones in this sample may be carry-over from other donors' samples.

This clone was observed a few times. The chain joins TRBV12-3 or TRBV12-4 to TRBJ2-7; no clear D. The CDR3 contains 14 residues. Trimming removed 3 bases from V and 7 bases from J, with 16 bases in between. CDR3 loop: CASSFLGQVREQYF. The CDR3 DNA reads as TGTGCCAGCAGTTTTCTAGGGCAGGTTAGAGAGCAGTACTTC.

This clone was seen repeatedly, ten times or more. The chain recombines TRBV11-2 with TRBJ2-5; 8 bases agree with TRBD1. This CDR3 spans 12 amino acids. The trim removed 11 bases at V and 4 bases at J, leaving 6 bases unmatched. CDR1 SGHAT and CDR2 FQNNGV come from the germline V gene. CDR3 bases: TGTGCCTGTCAGGGGGCAGGAGAGACCCAGTACTTC. Amino acids: CACQGAGETQYF.

J is TRBJ2-2 and V is TRBV3-1; tentative D call: TRBD1 (6 bases). Germline V CDR1 and CDR2: LGHDT, YNNKEL (reference sequence). This CDR3 has 13 residues. Trimming shortened V by 4 bases and J by 15 bases, and 18 bases separated the two germline ends. The CDR3 coding sequence is TGTGCCAGCAGCCCGACAGGCCACCCCTTGGTGTTTTTT. It translates to CASSPTGHPLVFF.

Points on this clone: This may stem from a read error, because a much larger clone lies one nucleotide away. J is TRBJ1-5 and V is TRBV6-2 or TRBV6-3; TRBD1 might be the D (5 bases). The CDR3 runs 14 residues. V shed 6 bases and J shed 7 bases, with 16 bases lying between them. The germline V gene has CDR1 MNHEY and CDR2 SVGEGT. The CDR3 DNA is TGTGCCAGCAGACCGACAGCGGGTCTACAGCCCCAGCATTTT. Translating gives CASRPTAGLQPQHF.

By sample fraction, this clone is medium-sized. The J gene is TRBJ1-2, the V gene TRBV7-9; D gene uncertain. This CDR3 contains 12 residues. Germline V gene data show CDR1 as SEHNR and CDR2 as FQNEAQ (reference sequence). The V gene lost 2 bases and the J gene lost 5 bases, with 6 bases spanning the gap. In DNA, the CDR3 is TGTGCCAGCAGCTTACGGGGATATGGCTACACCTTC. Translated: CASSLRGYGYTF.

This chain joins TRBV2 and TRBJ2-7; TRBD2 matches at 11 bases. The CDR3 contains 14 residues. V lost 4 bases and J lost 5; bases outside the gene matches: 4. CDR1 SNHLY and CDR2 FYNNEI come from the germline V gene. CDR3 sequence: CASSVGLADNEQYF. The CDR3 region has the DNA TGTGCCAGCAGTGTGGGACTAGCGGATAACGAGCAGTACTTC.

This clone was counted many times. The chain links TRBV4-2 to TRBJ2-3; 7 bases agree with TRBD2. Germline-derived CDR1 and CDR2 are LGHNA and YNFKEQ. The CDR3 has 17 residues. The ends lost 3 bases at V and 2 bases at J; junction bases unmatched: 11. In DNA form, the CDR3 reads TGTGCCAGCAGCCAGGAGAGGACTAGTTACTACACAGATACGCAGTATTTT. This codes for CASSQERTSYYTDTQYF.

This clone has just a few counts. This chain connects TRBV12-3 or TRBV12-4 to TRBJ2-7; a possible D gene is TRBD2 (5 bases). The CDR3 is 13 residues long. V dropped 6 bases and J dropped 3 bases, with 12 bases sitting between them. CDR3 bases: TGTGCCAGCAGCCCTTCGGGGATCTACGAGCAGTACTTC. It is translated as CASSPSGIYEQYF.

This clone was seen many times. This chain uses TRBV5-6 with TRBJ1-2; D is perhaps TRBD1 (5 bases). V dropped 2 bases and J dropped 4 bases, with 9 bases sitting between them. Germline assignment: CDR1 SGHDT and CDR2 YYEEEE. This CDR3 has 13 amino acids. CDR3 residues: CASSLRGGYGYTF. The DNA for the CDR3 is TGTGCCAGCAGCTTACGGGGGGGCTATGGCTACACCTTC.

The chain employs TRBV6-1 and TRBJ2-5, with D possibly matching TRBD2 (5 bases). Between the trimmed V and J ends, which lost 5 bases and 2 bases, there was a span of 9 bases. This CDR3 has 13 amino acids. Per the germline V gene, CDR1 is MNHNS and CDR2 is SASEGT. DNA of the CDR3: TGTGCCAGCAGTACCGGGATACAAGAGACCCAGTACTTC. Amino acid sequence: CASSTGIQETQYF.

This clone was observed at least ten times. A much larger clone is a single base away; this may be a read error. CDR3 in DNA: TGTGCCAGCGTAGGAACAGCGACCAATGAGCAGTTCTTC. This encodes CASVGTATNEQFF. The chain joins TRBV6-4 to TRBJ2-1; D not resolved. Trimming removed 8 bases at V and 6 bases at J, with 14 bases between. Germline V CDR1 and CDR2: MRHNA, SNTAGT. The CDR3 consists of 13 residues.

This clone was observed at least ten times. The chain carries TRBV5-1 and TRBJ2-1; the match to TRBD2 covers 14 bases. The V segment lost 2 bases and the J segment 5 bases; nucleotides outside the gene matches: 9. This CDR3 region has 18 residues. The germline V gene has CDR1 SGHRS and CDR2 YFSETQ. The CDR3 protein is CASSFGLAGGGVNNEQFF. DNA for the CDR3: TGCGCCAGCAGCTTCGGACTAGCGGGAGGAGGGGTTAACAATGAGCAGTTCTTC.

This sequence joins TRBV11-2 and TRBJ2-1, with TRBD2 matching 8 bases. With 6 bases clipped from V and 9 bases from J, the junction kept 16 bases outside the gene matches. Germline V gene lookup returns CDR1 SGHAT and CDR2 FQNNGV. This CDR3 has 16 residues. The DNA of the CDR3 is TGTGCCAGCAGGCCCCCAAGCGGGGGTTACCTATCTGAGCAGTTCTTC. Translating it yields CASRPPSGGYLSEQFF.

This clone was seen ten or more times. The rearrangement joins TRBV20-1 to TRBJ2-1, with D unresolved. Germline V CDR1 and CDR2: DFQATT, SNEGSKA (reference sequence). The CDR3 consists of 12 residues. V was trimmed by 1 base and J by 9 bases, leaving 10 bases between them. CDR3 sequence: CSARGNVGEQFF. The CDR3 DNA reads as TGCAGTGCTAGAGGCAACGTAGGTGAGCAGTTCTTC.

By frequency in the sample, this clone is medium-sized. V usage is TRBV2 and J usage is TRBJ2-7, with D perhaps matching TRBD1 (6 bases). With 3 bases removed from V and 5 bases from J, the gap between germline ends came to 8 bases. There are 12 residues in the CDR3. Germline V gene data show CDR1 as SNHLY and CDR2 as FYNNEI. The CDR3 nucleotides read TGTGCCAGCAGTGACAGGGGCAACGAGCAGTACTTC. Translated: CASSDRGNEQYF.

This clone came up many times. V usage is TRBV11-3 and J usage is TRBJ2-3; 9 bases align to TRBD1. The germline gives CDR1 SGHNT, CDR2 YENEEA. The CDR3 loop spans 16 amino acids. The V and J ends lost 4 bases and 8 bases, in that order; junction bases with no gene match: 13. This CDR3 reads CASSSLGTGITLTQYF. The CDR3 DNA follows: TGTGCCAGCAGCTCACTCGGGACAGGGATTACCCTTACGCAGTATTTT.

This clone came up many times. The chain employs TRBV2 and TRBJ2-7; 8 nucleotides match TRBD2. Per the germline V gene, CDR1 is SNHLY and CDR2 is FYNNEI. V shed 8 bases, J shed 4 bases, and the junction held 7 bases outside the gene matches. The CDR3 runs 13 residues. CDR3 amino acids: CASSSSGLYEQYF. DNA of the CDR3: TGTGCCAGCTCGTCTAGCGGGCTGTACGAGCAGTACTTC.

This clone qualifies as medium-sized. The CDR3 loop reads CAWKTGGGYTF. The CDR3 DNA is TGTGCCTGGAAAACAGGAGGAGGCTACACCTTC. The rearrangement uses TRBV30 and TRBJ1-2; D might be TRBD1 (5 bases). Per the germline V gene, CDR1 is GTSNPN and CDR2 is SVGIG (reference sequence). Deletions cut 4 bases from V and 8 bases from J, with 11 bases between. The CDR3 sequence is 11 residues long.

This clone was seen ten or more times. The chain couples TRBV7-2 to TRBJ2-1, with D hard to call. This CDR3 is 16 amino acids long. Deletions cut 1 base from V and 6 bases from J, with 16 bases between. The germline V gene encodes CDR1 SGHTA and CDR2 FQGNSA. CDR3 in amino acids: CASSLVPLPPSNEQFF. The CDR3 bases are TGTGCCAGCAGCTTAGTCCCTCTCCCGCCTAGCAATGAGCAGTTCTTC.

This clone was seen a single time. Compared with germline, one end of the junction differs, possibly owing to a read error. V usage is TRBV7-2 and J usage is TRBJ1-5; D remains unclear. The CDR3 extends over 14 amino acids. CDR1 is SGHTA, CDR2 FQGNSA, per germline. The CDR3 here is CDSSLAPRNQPQHF. The CDR3 region has the DNA TGTGACAGCAGCTTAGCGCCGAGAAATCAGCCCCAGCATTTT.

This clone was seen repeatedly, ten times or more. The V call is TRBV5-1, the J call TRBJ2-6; D is uncertain. V was pared by 4 bases and J by 0 bases, with 14 bases between. Germline V gene data show CDR1 as SGHRS and CDR2 as YFSETQ. This CDR3 region has 17 residues. The CDR3 region is CASSTGYDASGANVLTF. The CDR3 coding sequence is TGCGCCAGCAGCACTGGTTACGATGCCTCTGGGGCCAACGTCCTGACTTTC. The whole variable domain, remainder taken from reference TRBV5-1 and TRBJ2-6, is KAGVTQTPRYLIKTRGQQVTLSCSPISGHRSVSWYQQTPGQGLQFLFEYFSETQRNKGNFPGRFSGRQFSNSRSEMNVSTLELGDSALYLCASSTGYDASGANVLTFGAGSRLTVL.

In this sample, this clone turned up many times. The CDR3 DNA follows: TGCGCCAGCACGATTGGACAGGGGGTTTTGAACACTGAAGCTTTCTTT. Translated, it gives CASTIGQGVLNTEAFF. V and J are TRBV5-1 and TRBJ1-1; TRBD1 matches 10 bases. Trimming at V came to 6 bases and at J to 0 bases, leaving 8 bases not matched to a gene. CDR3 size: 16 residues. CDR1 and CDR2 (germline): SGHRS, YFSETQ. Full variable domain (remainder filled in from reference TRBV5-1 and TRBJ1-1): KAGVTQTPRYLIKTRGQQVTLSCSPISGHRSVSWYQQTPGQGLQFLFEYFSETQRNKGNFPGRFSGRQFSNSRSEMNVSTLELGDSALYLCASTIGQGVLNTEAFFGQGTRLTVV.

This clone was observed a handful of times. The chain couples TRBV6-2 or TRBV6-3 to TRBJ2-1, with D tentatively TRBD2 (6 bases). The CDR3 is made up of 15 amino acids. V was pared by 7 bases and J by 8 bases, with 21 bases between. CDR1 MNHEY and CDR2 SVGEGT come from the germline V gene. CDR3 protein: CASIGTGVAVYEQFF. As DNA, the CDR3 is TGTGCCAGCATTGGAACGGGGGTTGCGGTCTATGAGCAGTTCTTC.

This clone qualifies as medium-sized (0.01 to 0.1%). The rearrangement links TRBV19 to TRBJ1-3; TRBD1 aligns across 8 bases. Unmatched junction bases numbered 4, after V lost 5 bases and J lost 7 bases. From germline, CDR1 is LNHDA and CDR2 SQIVND (reference sequence). The CDR3 sequence is 13 residues long. The CDR3 sequence: CASSRTGMNTIYF. The DNA for the CDR3 is TGTGCCAGTAGTCGGACAGGGATGAACACCATATATTTT.

In this sample, this clone turned up many times. V and J are TRBV25-1 and TRBJ1-1; the D gene is possibly TRBD1 (5 bases). Germline lookup yields CDR1 MGHDK and CDR2 SYGVNS. This CDR3 spans 15 amino acids. V dropped 4 bases and J dropped 2 bases, with 14 bases sitting between them. CDR3 coding DNA: TGTGCCAGCAGTGCGACAGAATACCCTAACACTGAAGCTTTCTTT. As protein: CASSATEYPNTEAFF.